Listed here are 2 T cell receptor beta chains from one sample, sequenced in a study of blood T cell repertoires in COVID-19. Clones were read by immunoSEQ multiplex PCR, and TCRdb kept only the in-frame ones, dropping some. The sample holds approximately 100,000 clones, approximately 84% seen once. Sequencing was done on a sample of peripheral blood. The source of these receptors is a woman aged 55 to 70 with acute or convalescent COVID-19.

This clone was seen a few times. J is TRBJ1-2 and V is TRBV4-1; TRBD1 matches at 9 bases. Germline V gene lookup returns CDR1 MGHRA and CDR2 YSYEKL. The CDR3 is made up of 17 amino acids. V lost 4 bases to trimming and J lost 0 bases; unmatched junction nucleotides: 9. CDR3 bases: TGCGCCAGCAGCCTAAACACCGGGACAGGGTCTAACTATGGCTACACCTTC. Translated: CASSLNTGTGSNYGYTF.

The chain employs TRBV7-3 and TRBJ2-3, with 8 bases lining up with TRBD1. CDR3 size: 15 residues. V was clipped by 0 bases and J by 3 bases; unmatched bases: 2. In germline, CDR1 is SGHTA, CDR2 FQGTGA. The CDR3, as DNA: TGTGCCAGCAGCTTAACGGACAGGGAGACAGATACGCAGTATTTT. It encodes CASSLTDRETDTQYF.